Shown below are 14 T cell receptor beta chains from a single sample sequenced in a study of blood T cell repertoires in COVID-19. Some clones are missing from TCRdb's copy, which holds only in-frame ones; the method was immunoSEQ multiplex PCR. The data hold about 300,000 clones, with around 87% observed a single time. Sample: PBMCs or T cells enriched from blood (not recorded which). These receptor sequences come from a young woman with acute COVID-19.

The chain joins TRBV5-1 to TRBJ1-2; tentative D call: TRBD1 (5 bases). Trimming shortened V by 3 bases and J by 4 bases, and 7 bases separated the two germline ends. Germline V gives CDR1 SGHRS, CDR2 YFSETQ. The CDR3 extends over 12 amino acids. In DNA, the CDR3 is TGCGCCAGCAGCTCGGACATCTATGGCTACACCTTC. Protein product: CASSSDIYGYTF.

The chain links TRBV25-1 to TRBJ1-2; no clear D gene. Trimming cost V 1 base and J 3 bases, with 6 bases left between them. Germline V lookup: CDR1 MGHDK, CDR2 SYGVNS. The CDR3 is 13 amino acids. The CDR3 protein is CASSESTYYGYTF. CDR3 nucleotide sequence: TGTGCCAGCAGTGAATCTACCTACTATGGCTACACCTTC.

The CDR3 is CATVGPGGTENEQFF. The CDR3 nucleotides read TGTGCCACCGTGGGCCCGGGGGGGACGGAAAATGAGCAGTTCTTC. The chain joins TRBV25-1 to TRBJ2-1; 8 bases line up with TRBD2. CDR3 length equals 15 residues. J gave up 7 bases and V 10 bases, and 15 bases lay outside the gene matches. Germline CDR1 MGHDK, CDR2 SYGVNS.

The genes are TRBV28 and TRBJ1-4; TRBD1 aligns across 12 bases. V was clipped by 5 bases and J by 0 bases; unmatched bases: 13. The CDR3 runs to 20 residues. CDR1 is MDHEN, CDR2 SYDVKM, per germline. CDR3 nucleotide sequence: TGTGCCAGCAGTGTCCACCCAGGGACAGGGGGCCACACAACTAATGAAAAACTGTTTTTT. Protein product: CASSVHPGTGGHTTNEKLFF. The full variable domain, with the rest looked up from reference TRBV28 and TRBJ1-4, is DVKVTQSSRYLVKRTGEKVFLECVQDMDHENMFWYRQDPGLGLRLIYFSYDVKMKEKGDIPEGYSVSREKKERFSLILESASTNQTSMYLCASSVHPGTGGHTTNEKLFFGSGTQLSVL.

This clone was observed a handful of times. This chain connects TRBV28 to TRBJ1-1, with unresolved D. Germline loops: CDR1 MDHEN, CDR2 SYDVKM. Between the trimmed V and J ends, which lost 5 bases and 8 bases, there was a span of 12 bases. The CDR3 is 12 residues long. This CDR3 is CASSQEGREAFF. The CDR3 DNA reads TGTGCCAGCAGTCAAGAAGGGAGGGAAGCTTTCTTT.

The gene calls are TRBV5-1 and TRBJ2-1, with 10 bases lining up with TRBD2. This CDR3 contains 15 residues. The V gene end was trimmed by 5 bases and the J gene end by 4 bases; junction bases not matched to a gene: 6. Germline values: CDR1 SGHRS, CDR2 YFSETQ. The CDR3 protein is CASRSLAGVYNEQFF. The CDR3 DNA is TGCGCCAGCAGGTCTCTAGCGGGAGTATACAATGAGCAGTTCTTC.

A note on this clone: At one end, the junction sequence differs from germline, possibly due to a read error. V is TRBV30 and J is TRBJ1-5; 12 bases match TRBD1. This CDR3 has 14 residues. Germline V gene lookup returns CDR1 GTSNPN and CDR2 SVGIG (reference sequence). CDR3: CAWAGTGGNQPQHF. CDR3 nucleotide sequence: TGTGCCTGGGCGGGGACAGGGGGCAACCAGCCCCAGCATTTT. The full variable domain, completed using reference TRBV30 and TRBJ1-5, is SQTIHQWPATLVQPVGSPLSLECTVEGTSNPNLYWYRQAAGRGLQLLFYSVGIGQISSEVPQNLSASRPQDRQFILSSKKLLLSDSGFYLCAWAGTGGNQPQHFGDGTRLSIL.

The CDR3 here is CASSQSTGGGMGNQPQHF. CDR3 DNA: TGTGCCAGCAGTCAATCGACAGGGGGTGGGATGGGCAATCAGCCCCAGCATTTT. This chain links TRBV28 with TRBJ1-5, with 9 positions matching TRBD1. The CDR3 consists of 18 residues. The V gene's germline CDR1 is MDHEN and CDR2 SYDVKM. The ends lost 5 bases at V and 2 bases at J; junction bases unmatched: 13. The whole variable domain, remainder taken from reference TRBV28 and TRBJ1-5, is DVKVTQSSRYLVKRTGEKVFLECVQDMDHENMFWYRQDPGLGLRLIYFSYDVKMKEKGDIPEGYSVSREKKERFSLILESASTNQTSMYLCASSQSTGGGMGNQPQHFGDGTRLSIL.

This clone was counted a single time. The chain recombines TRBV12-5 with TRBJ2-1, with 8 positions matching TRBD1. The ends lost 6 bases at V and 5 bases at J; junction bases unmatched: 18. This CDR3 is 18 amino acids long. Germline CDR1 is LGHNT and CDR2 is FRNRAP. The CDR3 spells CASGHSGTGERADNEQFF. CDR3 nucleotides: TGTGCTAGTGGCCACTCCGGGACAGGCGAACGGGCGGACAATGAGCAGTTCTTC.

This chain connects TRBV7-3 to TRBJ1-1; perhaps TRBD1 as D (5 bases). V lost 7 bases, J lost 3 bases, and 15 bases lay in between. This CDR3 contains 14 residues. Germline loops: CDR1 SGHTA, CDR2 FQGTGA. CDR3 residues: CASTPGNSDTEAFF. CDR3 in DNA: TGTGCCAGCACCCCAGGGAATAGTGACACTGAAGCTTTCTTT.

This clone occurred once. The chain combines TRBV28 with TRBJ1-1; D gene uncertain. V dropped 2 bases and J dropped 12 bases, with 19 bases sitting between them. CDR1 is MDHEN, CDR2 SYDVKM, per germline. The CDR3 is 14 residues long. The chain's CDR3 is CASSLKQSRVRTFF. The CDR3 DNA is TGTGCCAGCAGTTTAAAGCAGTCTCGGGTTCGGACTTTCTTT.

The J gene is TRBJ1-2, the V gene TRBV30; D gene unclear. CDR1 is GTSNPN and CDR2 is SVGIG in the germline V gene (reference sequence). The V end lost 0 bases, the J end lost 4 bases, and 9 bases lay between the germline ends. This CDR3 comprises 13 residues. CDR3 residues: CAWSVADFYGYTF. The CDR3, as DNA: TGTGCCTGGAGTGTAGCAGACTTCTATGGCTACACCTTC. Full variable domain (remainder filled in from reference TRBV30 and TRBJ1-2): SQTIHQWPATLVQPVGSPLSLECTVEGTSNPNLYWYRQAAGRGLQLLFYSVGIGQISSEVPQNLSASRPQDRQFILSSKKLLLSDSGFYLCAWSVADFYGYTFGSGTRLTVV.

The CDR3 spells CSASPPTRHSNQPQHF. CDR3 in DNA: TGCAGTGCTAGTCCCCCGACCAGACATAGCAATCAGCCCCAGCATTTT. The chain uses TRBV20-1 and TRBJ1-5; D uncertain. The V gene's germline CDR1 is DFQATT and CDR2 SNEGSKA (reference sequence). The CDR3 is made up of 16 amino acids. Trimming pared 3 bases from V and 0 bases from J, leaving 15 bases between.

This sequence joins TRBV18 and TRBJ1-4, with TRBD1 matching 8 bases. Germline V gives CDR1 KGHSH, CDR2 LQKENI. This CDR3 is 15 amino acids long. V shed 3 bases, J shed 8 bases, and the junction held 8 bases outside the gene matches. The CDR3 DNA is TGTGCCAGCTCACCGGTTGACAGGGGAAACGAAAAACTGTTTTTT. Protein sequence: CASSPVDRGNEKLFF.